These 18 T cell receptor beta chains were all obtained from the same sample, sequenced in a study of blood T cell repertoires in COVID-19. Sequenced by immunoSEQ multiplex PCR; TCRdb stores in-frame clones only, minus some. The sample consists of around 180,000 clones, approximately 90% of them appearing once. The specimen was peripheral blood. Receptors were obtained from an older man with active or convalescent COVID-19.

The chain couples TRBV5-1 to TRBJ2-1, with TRBD1 as a possible D gene (7 bases). CDR3 length: 15 amino acids. CDR1 and CDR2 from the germline V gene are SGHRS and YFSETQ. Trimming left V 5 bases short and J 5 bases short, with 17 bases between. The CDR3 loop reads CASRGGQGVNNEQFF. The CDR3 DNA follows: TGCGCCAGCAGAGGGGGGCAGGGGGTTAACAATGAGCAGTTCTTC.

This chain joins TRBV29-1 and TRBJ2-7; 10 nucleotides agree with TRBD1. The germline CDR1 and CDR2 sequences are SQVTM and ANQGSEA. The CDR3 consists of 15 residues. The V and J ends lost 4 bases and 2 bases, in that order; junction bases with no gene match: 8. The chain's CDR3 is CSVAPPGTGAYEQYF. In DNA, the CDR3 is TGCAGCGTTGCTCCCCCCGGGACAGGGGCCTACGAGCAGTACTTC.

The CDR3 loop is CSAGQGLETQYF. CDR3 sequence (DNA): TGCAGCGCCGGACAGGGGTTGGAGACCCAGTACTTC. The chain joins TRBV29-1 to TRBJ2-5; 9 positions match TRBD1. Germline V lookup: CDR1 SQVTM, CDR2 ANQGSEA. The CDR3 contains 12 residues. After removal of 7 bases from V and 5 bases from J, the junction contained 5 bases not matched to a gene.

This chain links TRBV6-2 or TRBV6-3 with TRBJ2-3; no clear D. V lost 3 bases to trimming and J lost 2 bases, with 15 bases between them. The CDR3 contains 16 residues. Per germline, CDR1 MNHEY and CDR2 SVGEGT. CDR3 amino acids: CASSYPRPSTTDTQYF. For the CDR3, the DNA is TGTGCCAGCAGTTATCCTAGACCGAGCACCACAGATACGCAGTATTTT.

The V call is TRBV11-2, the J call TRBJ2-3, with 8 bases matching TRBD1. This CDR3 has 13 residues. V dropped 3 bases and J dropped 6; count of bases not matched to a gene: 2. Germline-derived CDR1 and CDR2 are SGHAT and FQNNGV. The DNA of the CDR3 is TGTGCCAGCAGCTTGGACAGGGACGATACGCAGTATTTT. Translated, it gives CASSLDRDDTQYF.

The V gene is TRBV12-3 or TRBV12-4, the J gene TRBJ2-1, with 9 nucleotides matching TRBD2. The CDR3 runs to 13 residues. The trim removed 5 bases at V and 13 bases at J, leaving 9 bases unmatched. The CDR3: CASSLALSGSQFF. The CDR3 DNA is TGTGCCAGCAGTCTTGCCCTTAGCGGGAGTCAGTTCTTC.

The V gene is TRBV6-6, the J gene TRBJ1-5, with a possible D match to TRBD1 (6 bases). Trimming removed 5 bases at V and 2 bases at J, with 19 bases between. CDR1 is MNHNY and CDR2 is SVGAGI in the germline V gene (reference sequence). This CDR3 has 17 amino acids. CDR3 nucleotide sequence: TGTGCCAGCAGTCCGATTCAGGGGCCGGCTGGCAATCAGCCCCAGCATTTT. It codes for CASSPIQGPAGNQPQHF.

V usage is TRBV28 and J usage is TRBJ2-3; 7 nucleotides line up with TRBD2. The V segment lost 1 base and the J segment 5 bases; nucleotides outside the gene matches: 12. The germline V gene encodes CDR1 MDHEN and CDR2 SYDVKM. This CDR3 is built from 17 residues. The CDR3 sequence: CASSLLGGGSLIDTQYF. CDR3 in DNA: TGTGCCAGCAGTTTATTGGGGGGGGGATCCTTAATAGATACGCAGTATTTT.

The chain joins TRBV14 to TRBJ2-5; 7 nucleotides line up with TRBD2. CDR3 length equals 14 residues. Germline CDR1 is SGHDN and CDR2 is FVKESK. J gave up 3 bases and V 5 bases, and 6 bases lay outside the gene matches. CDR3 in DNA: TGTGCCAGCAGCTTCTATGCGGGGGAAGAGACCCAGTACTTC. Residues: CASSFYAGEETQYF.

J is TRBJ2-7 and V is TRBV28; D remains ambiguous. The CDR3 sequence is 13 residues long. Germline CDR1 and CDR2: MDHEN and SYDVKM. Trimming cost V 3 bases and J 4 bases, with 10 bases left between them. CDR3: CASSFLRSYEQYF. The CDR3 coding sequence is TGTGCCAGCAGTTTCCTACGGAGTTACGAGCAGTACTTC.

This sequence joins TRBV2 and TRBJ1-5, with D maybe TRBD1 (5 bases). Trimming removed 1 base at V and 3 bases at J, with 13 bases between. Germline V lookup: CDR1 SNHLY, CDR2 FYNNEI. CDR3 size: 16 residues. The DNA of the CDR3 is TGTGCCAGCAGTGAAGATTGGGTGGGGCCCAATCAGCCCCAGCATTTT. Translation: CASSEDWVGPNQPQHF.

This chain links TRBV18 with TRBJ1-5; TRBD1 is a possible D gene (6 bases). Trimming pared 3 bases from V and 5 bases from J, leaving 11 bases between. Per the germline V gene, CDR1 is KGHSH and CDR2 is LQKENI. This CDR3 comprises 14 residues. CDR3 nucleotides: TGTGCCAGCTCACCCTTGGGGGCCGATCAGCCCCAGCATTTT. Amino acid sequence: CASSPLGADQPQHF.

The chain combines TRBV3-1 (or the pseudogene TRBV3-2) with TRBJ1-1; D is undetermined. CDR3 length: 13 residues. The germline V gene has CDR1 LGHDT and CDR2 YNNKEL (reference sequence). Trimming removed 0 bases at V and 4 bases at J, with 6 bases between. The CDR3 DNA reads as TGTGCCAGCAGCCAAGAGTTAGCCACTGAAGCTTTCTTT. Protein: CASSQELATEAFF.

The rearrangement uses TRBV6-6 and TRBJ1-4; D uncertain. The V gene lost 4 bases and the J gene lost 0 bases, with 3 bases spanning the gap. Germline lookup yields CDR1 MNHNY and CDR2 SVGAGI (reference sequence). This CDR3 is 13 amino acids long. DNA for the CDR3: TGTGCCAGCAGTTTCTCAACTAATGAAAAACTGTTTTTT. Translated: CASSFSTNEKLFF.

This clone has a single count. V is TRBV29-1 and J is TRBJ2-1, with a weak D call TRBD2 (5 bases). The CDR3 runs 12 residues. The V and J ends lost 5 bases and 7 bases respectively, with 12 bases between them. Germline V gene lookup returns CDR1 SQVTM and CDR2 ANQGSEA. The CDR3 loop reads CSVSTSGNEQFF. CDR3 coding DNA: TGCAGCGTTTCGACCTCGGGGAATGAGCAGTTCTTC.

The chain links TRBV7-2 to TRBJ2-7; D remains unclear. This CDR3 region has 16 residues. V was cut by 1 base and J by 1 base, with 14 bases left in between. Germline CDR1 reads SGHTA; CDR2 reads FQGNSA. CDR3 sequence reads: CASSLGPPQKSYEQYF. In DNA form, the CDR3 reads TGTGCCAGCAGCTTAGGTCCACCTCAGAAATCCTACGAGCAGTACTTC.

The chain is built from TRBV6-5 and TRBJ2-7; 13 nucleotides line up with TRBD2. Germline assignment: CDR1 MNHEY and CDR2 SVGAGI. The CDR3 is 15 amino acids. V gave up 7 bases and J gave up 7 bases; unmatched junction bases: 10. CDR3 sequence: CASIRTSGRYWEQYF. DNA of the CDR3: TGTGCCAGCATCCGGACTAGCGGGAGATATTGGGAGCAGTACTTC.

This rearrangement joins TRBV6-6 to TRBJ1-6; 11 bases are a match to TRBD1. Germline-derived CDR1 and CDR2 are MNHNY and SVGAGI (reference sequence). The CDR3 is made up of 17 amino acids. V was pared by 5 bases and J by 9 bases, with 12 bases of the junction left unmatched. The CDR3 coding sequence is TGTGCCAGCAGTCCTAATTGGACAGGGGGCAAGGGTTCACCCCTCCACTTT. It codes for CASSPNWTGGKGSPLHF.